This T cell receptor beta chain derives from a study of T cell responses to AZD1222 COVID-19 vaccine. The CDR3 covers 13 residues. The V end was cut by 3 bases, the J end by 3 bases, with 8 bases between. Germline V gives CDR1 LNHDA, CDR2 SQIVND (reference sequence). Assay used: immunoSEQ multiplex PCR; TCRdb lists only in-frame clones, some missing. In the table there are 140,000 or so clones, 93% of which are singletons. The clonotype comes from an adult who had recovered from COVID-19. The sequencing used peripheral blood, collected after recovery from COVID-19. The rearrangement joins TRBV19 to TRBJ2-5, with D possibly being TRBD2 (6 bases). The CDR3 here is CASSMGLKETQYF. The CDR3 region has the DNA TGTGCCAGTAGTATGGGACTCAAAGAGACCCAGTACTTC.